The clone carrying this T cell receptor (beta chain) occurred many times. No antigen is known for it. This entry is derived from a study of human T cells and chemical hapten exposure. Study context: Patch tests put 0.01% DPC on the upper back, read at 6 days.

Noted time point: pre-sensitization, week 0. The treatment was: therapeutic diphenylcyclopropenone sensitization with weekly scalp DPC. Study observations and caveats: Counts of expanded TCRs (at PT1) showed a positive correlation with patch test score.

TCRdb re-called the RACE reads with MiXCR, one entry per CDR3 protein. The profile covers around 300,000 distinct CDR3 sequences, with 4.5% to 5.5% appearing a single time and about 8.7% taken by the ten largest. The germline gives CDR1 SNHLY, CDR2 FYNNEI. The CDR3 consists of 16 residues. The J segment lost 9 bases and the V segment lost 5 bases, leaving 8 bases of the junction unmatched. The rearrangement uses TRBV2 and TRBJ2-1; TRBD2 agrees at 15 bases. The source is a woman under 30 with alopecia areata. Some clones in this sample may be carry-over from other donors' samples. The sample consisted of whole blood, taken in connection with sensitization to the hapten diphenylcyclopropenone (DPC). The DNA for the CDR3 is TGTGCCAGCAGTATACGGACTAGCGGGGGGGGTGGTGAGCAGTTCTTC. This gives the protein CASSIRTSGGGGEQFF.